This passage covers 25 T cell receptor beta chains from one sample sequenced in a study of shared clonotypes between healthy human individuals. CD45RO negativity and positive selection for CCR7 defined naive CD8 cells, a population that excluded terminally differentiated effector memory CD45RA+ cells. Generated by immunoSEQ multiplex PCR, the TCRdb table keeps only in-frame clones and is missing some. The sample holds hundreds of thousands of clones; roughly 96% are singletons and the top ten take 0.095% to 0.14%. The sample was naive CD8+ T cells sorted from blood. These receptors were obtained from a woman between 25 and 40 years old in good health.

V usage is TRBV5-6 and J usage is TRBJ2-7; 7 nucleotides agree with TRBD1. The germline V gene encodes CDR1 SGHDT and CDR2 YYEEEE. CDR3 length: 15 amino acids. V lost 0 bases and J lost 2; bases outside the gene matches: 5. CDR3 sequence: CASSLGLGTAYEQYF. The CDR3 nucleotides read TGTGCCAGCAGCTTGGGGCTAGGGACAGCCTACGAGCAGTACTTC.

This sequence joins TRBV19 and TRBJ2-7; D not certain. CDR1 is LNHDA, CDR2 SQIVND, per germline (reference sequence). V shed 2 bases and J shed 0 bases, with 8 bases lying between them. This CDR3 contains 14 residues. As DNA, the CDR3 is TGTGCCAGTAGTATAACTGTGGCCTCCTACGAGCAGTACTTC. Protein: CASSITVASYEQYF.

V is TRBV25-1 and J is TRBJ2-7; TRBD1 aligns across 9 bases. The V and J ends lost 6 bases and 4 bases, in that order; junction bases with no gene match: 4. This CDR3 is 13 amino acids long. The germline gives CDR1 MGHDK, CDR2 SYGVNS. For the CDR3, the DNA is TGTGCCAGCAGGGGGGACAGGGCTTACGAGCAGTACTTC. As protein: CASRGDRAYEQYF.

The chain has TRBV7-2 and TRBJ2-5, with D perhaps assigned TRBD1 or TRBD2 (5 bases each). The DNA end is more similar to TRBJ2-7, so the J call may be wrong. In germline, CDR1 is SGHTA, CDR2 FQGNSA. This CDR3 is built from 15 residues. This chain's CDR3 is CASRPGLYSSYEQYF. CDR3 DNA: TGTGCCAGCAGACCGGGGCTTTACAGCTCCTACGAGCAGTACTTC.

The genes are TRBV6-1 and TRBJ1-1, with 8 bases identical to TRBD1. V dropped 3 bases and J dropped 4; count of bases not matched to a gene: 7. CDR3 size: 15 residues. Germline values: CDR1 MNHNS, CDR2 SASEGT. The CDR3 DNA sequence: TGTGCCAGCAGTGATCAGGCAGGGGGCATCACTGAAGCTTTCTTT. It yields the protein CASSDQAGGITEAFF.

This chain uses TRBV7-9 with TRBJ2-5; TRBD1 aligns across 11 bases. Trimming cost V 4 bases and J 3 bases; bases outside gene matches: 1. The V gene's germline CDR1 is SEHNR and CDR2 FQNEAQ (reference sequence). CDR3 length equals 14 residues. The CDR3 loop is CASSWGQGEETQYF. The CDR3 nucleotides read TGTGCCAGCAGCTGGGGACAGGGGGAAGAGACCCAGTACTTC. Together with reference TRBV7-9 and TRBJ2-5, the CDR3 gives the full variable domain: DTGVSQNPRHKITKRGQNVTFRCDPISEHNRLYWYRQTLGQGPEFLTYFQNEAQLEKSRLLSDRFSAERPKGSFSTLEIQRTEQGDSAMYLCASSWGQGEETQYFGPGTRLLVL.

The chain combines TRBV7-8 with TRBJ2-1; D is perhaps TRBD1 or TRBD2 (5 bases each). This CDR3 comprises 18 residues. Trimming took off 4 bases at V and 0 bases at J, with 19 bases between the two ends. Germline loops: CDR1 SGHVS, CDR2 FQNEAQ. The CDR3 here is CASSYQTWGSASYNEQFF. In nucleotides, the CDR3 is TGTGCCAGCAGCTACCAGACCTGGGGGAGCGCCTCCTACAATGAGCAGTTCTTC.

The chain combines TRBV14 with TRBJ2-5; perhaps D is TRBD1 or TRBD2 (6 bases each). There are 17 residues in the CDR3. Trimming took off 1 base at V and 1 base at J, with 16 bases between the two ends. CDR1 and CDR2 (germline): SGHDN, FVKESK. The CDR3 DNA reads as TGTGCCAGCAGCCAAGCAGGGGTTGTTAGCGGCCAAGAGACCCAGTACTTC. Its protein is CASSQAGVVSGQETQYF. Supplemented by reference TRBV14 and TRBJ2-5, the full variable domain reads EAGVTQFPSHSVIEKGQTVTLRCDPISGHDNLYWYRRVMGKEIKFLLHFVKESKQDESGMPNNRFLAERTGGTYSTLKVQPAELEDSGVYFCASSQAGVVSGQETQYFGPGTRLLVL.

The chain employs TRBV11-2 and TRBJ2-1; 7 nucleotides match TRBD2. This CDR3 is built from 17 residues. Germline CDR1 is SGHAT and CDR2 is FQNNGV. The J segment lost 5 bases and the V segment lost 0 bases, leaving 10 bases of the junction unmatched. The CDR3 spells CASSLDLGGGSDNEQFF. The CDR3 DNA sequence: TGTGCCAGCAGCTTAGATCTCGGCGGCGGGAGCGACAATGAGCAGTTCTTC.

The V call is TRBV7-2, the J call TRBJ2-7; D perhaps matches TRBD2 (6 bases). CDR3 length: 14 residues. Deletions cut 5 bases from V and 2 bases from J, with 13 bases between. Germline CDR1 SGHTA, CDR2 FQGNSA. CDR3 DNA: TGTGCCAGCAGCCCCCTGGGGGGAGCCTACGAGCAGTACTTC. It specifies CASSPLGGAYEQYF.

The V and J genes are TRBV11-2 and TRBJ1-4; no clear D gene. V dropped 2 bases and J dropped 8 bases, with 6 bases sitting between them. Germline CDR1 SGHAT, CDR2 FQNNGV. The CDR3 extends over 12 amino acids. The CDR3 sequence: CASSLTREKLFF. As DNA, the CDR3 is TGTGCCAGCAGCTTAACCAGGGAAAAACTGTTTTTT.

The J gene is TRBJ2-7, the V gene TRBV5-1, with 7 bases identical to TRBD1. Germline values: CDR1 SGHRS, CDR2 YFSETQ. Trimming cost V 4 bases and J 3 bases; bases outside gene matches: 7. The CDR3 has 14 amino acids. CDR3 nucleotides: TGCGCCAGCAGCCTAAGACAGGGATACTACGAGCAGTACTTC. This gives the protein CASSLRQGYYEQYF.

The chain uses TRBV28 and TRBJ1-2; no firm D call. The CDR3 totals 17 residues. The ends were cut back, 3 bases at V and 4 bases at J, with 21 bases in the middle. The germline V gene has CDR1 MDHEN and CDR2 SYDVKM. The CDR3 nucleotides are TGTGCCAGCAGTTTCTACCCGGCTAGCGGGCCTGTCTATGGCTACACCTTC. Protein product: CASSFYPASGPVYGYTF.

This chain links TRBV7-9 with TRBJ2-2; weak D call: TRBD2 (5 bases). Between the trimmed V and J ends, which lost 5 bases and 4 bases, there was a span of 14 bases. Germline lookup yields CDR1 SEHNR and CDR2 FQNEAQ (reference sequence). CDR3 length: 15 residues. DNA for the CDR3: TGTGCCAGCAGCCCTCCCGGAGGAGTCACCGGGGAGCTGTTTTTT. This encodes CASSPPGGVTGELFF.

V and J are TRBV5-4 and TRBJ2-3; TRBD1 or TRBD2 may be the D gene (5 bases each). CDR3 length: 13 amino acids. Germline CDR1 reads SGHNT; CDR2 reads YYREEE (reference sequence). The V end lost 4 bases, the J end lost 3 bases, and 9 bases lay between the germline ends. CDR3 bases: TGTGCCAGCAGCGGCAGGGAGACAGATACGCAGTATTTT. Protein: CASSGRETDTQYF.

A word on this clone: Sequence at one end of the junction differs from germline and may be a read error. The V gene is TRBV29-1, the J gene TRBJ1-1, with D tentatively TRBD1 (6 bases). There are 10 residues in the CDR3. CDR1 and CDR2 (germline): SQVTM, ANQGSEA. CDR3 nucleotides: TGTTCAGGGGAGAACACTGAAGCTTTCTTT. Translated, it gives CSGENTEAFF.

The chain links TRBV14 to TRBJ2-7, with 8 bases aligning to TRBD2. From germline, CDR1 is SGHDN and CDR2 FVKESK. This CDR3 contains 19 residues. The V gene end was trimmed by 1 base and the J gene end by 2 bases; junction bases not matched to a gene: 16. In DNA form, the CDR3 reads TGTGCCAGCAGCCAAGGCCGCTTGGCGGGAGGCCTTTTTACCTACGAGCAGTACTTC. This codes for CASSQGRLAGGLFTYEQYF.

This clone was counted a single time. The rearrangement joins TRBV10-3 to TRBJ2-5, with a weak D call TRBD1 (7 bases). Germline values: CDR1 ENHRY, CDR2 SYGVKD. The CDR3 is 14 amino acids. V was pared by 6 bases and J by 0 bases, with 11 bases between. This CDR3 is CAIRGGTDQETQYF. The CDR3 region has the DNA TGTGCCATCAGGGGCGGGACAGACCAAGAGACCCAGTACTTC.

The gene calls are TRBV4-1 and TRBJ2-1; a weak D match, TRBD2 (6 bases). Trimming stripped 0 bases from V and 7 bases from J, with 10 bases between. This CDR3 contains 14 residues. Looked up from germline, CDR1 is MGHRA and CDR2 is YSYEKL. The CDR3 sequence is CASSQDGGGNEQFF. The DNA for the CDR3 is TGCGCCAGCAGCCAAGACGGAGGAGGGAATGAGCAGTTCTTC.

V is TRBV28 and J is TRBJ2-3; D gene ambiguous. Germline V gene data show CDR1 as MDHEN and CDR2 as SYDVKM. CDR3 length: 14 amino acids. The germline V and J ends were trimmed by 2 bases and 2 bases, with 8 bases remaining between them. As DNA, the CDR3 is TGTGCCAGCAGTTTAGGACGAAACACAGATACGCAGTATTTT. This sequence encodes CASSLGRNTDTQYF.

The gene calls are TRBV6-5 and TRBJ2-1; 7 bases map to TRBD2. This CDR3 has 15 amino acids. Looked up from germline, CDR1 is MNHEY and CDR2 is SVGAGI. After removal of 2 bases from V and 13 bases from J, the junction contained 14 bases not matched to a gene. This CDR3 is CASSYQSLGGGPQFF. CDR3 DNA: TGTGCCAGCAGTTACCAGTCCTTGGGGGGAGGGCCCCAGTTCTTC.

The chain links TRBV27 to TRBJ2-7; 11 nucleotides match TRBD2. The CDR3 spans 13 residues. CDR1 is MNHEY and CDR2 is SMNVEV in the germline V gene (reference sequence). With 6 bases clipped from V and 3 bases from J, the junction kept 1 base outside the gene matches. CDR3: CASRLAGDYEQYF. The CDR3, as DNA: TGTGCCAGCAGACTAGCGGGAGACTACGAGCAGTACTTC.

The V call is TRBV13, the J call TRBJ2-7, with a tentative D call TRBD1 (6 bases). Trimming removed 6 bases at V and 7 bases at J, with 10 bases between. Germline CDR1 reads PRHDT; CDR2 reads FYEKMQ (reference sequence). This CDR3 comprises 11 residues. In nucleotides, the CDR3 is TGTGCCAGCAGAGGGGGAGCTGAGCAGTACTTC. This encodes CASRGGAEQYF.

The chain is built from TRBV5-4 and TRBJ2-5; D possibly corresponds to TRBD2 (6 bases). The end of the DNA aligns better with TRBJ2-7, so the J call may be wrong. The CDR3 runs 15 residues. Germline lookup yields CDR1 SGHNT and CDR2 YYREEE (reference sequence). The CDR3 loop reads CASSPIPAGPDEQYF. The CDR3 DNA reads TGTGCCAGCAGTCCCATCCCGGCGGGGCCTGACGAGCAGTACTTC.

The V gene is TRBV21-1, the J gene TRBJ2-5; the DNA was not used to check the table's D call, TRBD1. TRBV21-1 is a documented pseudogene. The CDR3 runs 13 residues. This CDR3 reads CASSNNRGETQYF. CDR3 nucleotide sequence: TGTGCCAGCAGCAACAACAGGGGGGAGACCCAGTACTTC.